The next 14 T cell receptor beta chains were all read from a single sample in a study of blood T cells in healthy people across ages. A J-beta primer mix and a sample-barcoded 5' primer were used in a second PCR of roughly 6 to 11 cycles. TCRdb reprocessed the 5' RACE reads with MiXCR, giving one entry per CDR3 protein. This sample carries over 1,500,000 distinct CDR3 sequences, just under 50% of them seen once, and the ten largest clones take approximately 2%. Material: blood. These receptors all come from a middle-aged woman in good health.

Only a few counts were recorded for this clonotype. This chain links TRBV28 with TRBJ2-1, with D maybe TRBD2 (6 bases). In germline, CDR1 is MDHEN, CDR2 SYDVKM. Trimming pared 4 bases from V and 6 bases from J, leaving 10 bases between. The CDR3 is 13 amino acids. This chain's CDR3 is CASSSRGSNEQFF. The CDR3 DNA follows: TGTGCCAGCAGTTCCCGGGGGTCCAATGAGCAGTTCTTC.

The chain uses TRBV7-2 and TRBJ1-2; D is uncertain. CDR3 length: 15 residues. Trimming pared 5 bases from V and 4 bases from J, leaving 17 bases between. Germline CDR1 SGHTA, CDR2 FQGNSA. CDR3 region: CASSQYPTDIYGYTF. The CDR3 coding sequence is TGTGCCAGCAGCCAATACCCGACCGATATCTATGGCTACACCTTC.

This clonotype was counted between two and nine times. The rearrangement uses TRBV6-1 and TRBJ2-1; D is perhaps TRBD1 or TRBD2 (7 bases each). Germline V gives CDR1 MNHNS, CDR2 SASEGT. The CDR3 consists of 13 residues. V was shortened by 10 bases and J by 8 bases, with 18 bases between the two germline ends. CDR3 sequence: CATLRGGLYEQFF. The DNA of the CDR3 is TGTGCCACCCTCAGGGGGGGTTTGTATGAGCAGTTCTTC.

This clonotype occurred a few times. The chain uses TRBV6-6 and TRBJ2-1; D tentatively fits TRBD1 or TRBD2 (6 bases each). The CDR3 sequence is 17 residues long. Trimming pared 0 bases from V and 7 bases from J, leaving 19 bases between. Germline assignment: CDR1 MNHNY and CDR2 SVGAGI (reference sequence). CDR3 nucleotide sequence: TGTGCCAGCAGTTACTCCTCTGGAGGGGGAGCATGGAATGAGCAGTTCTTC. Translating gives CASSYSSGGGAWNEQFF.

The chain couples TRBV7-2 to TRBJ2-3; 7 bases are a match to TRBD1. The V gene's germline CDR1 is SGHTA and CDR2 FQGNSA. V shed 5 bases, J shed 0 bases, and the junction held 8 bases outside the gene matches. The CDR3 covers 16 residues. The CDR3 loop is CASSGRQGYSTDTQYF. DNA of the CDR3: TGTGCCAGCAGCGGACGACAGGGATATAGCACAGATACGCAGTATTTT.

Notes on this clonotype: The junction shows a germline mismatch at one end, possibly a read error. The rearrangement links TRBV5-1 to TRBJ2-7; D is possibly TRBD1 or TRBD2 (5 bases each). The CDR3 extends over 13 amino acids. CDR1 and CDR2 from the germline V gene are SGHRS and YFSETQ. The CDR3 DNA reads as TGCGCCAACAGCTCGGGACCCTCCTACGAGCAGTACTTC. Protein: CANSSGPSYEQYF.

This clonotype has a handful of counts. The CDR3 region is CASSLVGIDGYTF. In nucleotides, the CDR3 is TGTGCCAGCAGCTTGGTAGGGATCGATGGCTACACCTTC. This chain joins TRBV5-4 and TRBJ1-2; D remains ambiguous. The germline V and J ends were trimmed by 0 bases and 6 bases, with 9 bases remaining between them. Germline values: CDR1 SGHNT, CDR2 YYREEE (reference sequence). The CDR3 runs to 13 residues.

This clonotype was seen many times. The chain couples TRBV7-8 to TRBJ1-2, with 7 bases aligning to TRBD1. Germline CDR1 reads SGHVS; CDR2 reads FQNEAQ. The CDR3 is made up of 14 amino acids. The J segment lost 6 bases and the V segment lost 0 bases, leaving 4 bases of the junction unmatched. The CDR3: CASSLAVQGDGYTF. The CDR3 DNA follows: TGTGCCAGCAGCTTAGCGGTGCAGGGGGATGGCTACACCTTC.

In its sample, this clonotype was seen many times. The V gene is TRBV4-3, the J gene TRBJ2-7; D is perhaps TRBD2 (5 bases). The CDR3 spans 13 residues. V was pared by 0 bases and J by 5 bases, with 8 bases between. Germline V gene sequence: CDR1 LGHNA, CDR2 YSLEER. In DNA form, the CDR3 reads TGCGCCAGCAGCCAAGACATGGGAGACGAGCAGTACTTC. This translates into CASSQDMGDEQYF.

The chain recombines TRBV7-9 with TRBJ1-1, with a tentative D call TRBD1 (5 bases). V lost 2 bases to trimming and J lost 2 bases, with 12 bases between them. The CDR3 is made up of 15 amino acids. Germline CDR1 reads SEHNR; CDR2 reads FQNEAQ (reference sequence). CDR3 sequence reads: CASSLRGDTNTEAFF. The CDR3 coding sequence is TGTGCCAGCAGCTTAAGGGGCGATACAAACACTGAAGCTTTCTTT. The full variable domain, its missing parts supplied by reference TRBV7-9 and TRBJ1-1, is DTGVSQNPRHKITKRGQNVTFRCDPISEHNRLYWYRQTLGQGPEFLTYFQNEAQLEKSRLLSDRFSAERPKGSFSTLEIQRTEQGDSAMYLCASSLRGDTNTEAFFGQGTRLTVV.

The gene calls are TRBV28 and TRBJ2-4, with a tentative D call TRBD1 (6 bases). The end of the DNA aligns better with TRBJ2-7, so the J call may be wrong. The germline V gene encodes CDR1 MDHEN and CDR2 SYDVKM. This CDR3 contains 15 residues. The CDR3 region is CASSSIQGSPDEQYF. As DNA, the CDR3 is TGTGCCAGCAGTTCAATACAGGGTAGCCCTGACGAGCAGTACTTC.

The gene calls are TRBV27 and TRBJ2-1, with D possibly being TRBD2 (5 bases). Germline V gives CDR1 MNHEY, CDR2 SMNVEV (reference sequence). The CDR3 is made up of 14 amino acids. The germline V and J ends were trimmed by 5 bases and 5 bases, with 13 bases remaining between them. The CDR3 DNA reads TGTGCCAGCAGTCCCGCCGGGGAACACAATGAGCAGTTCTTC. This sequence encodes CASSPAGEHNEQFF.

The table lists this clonotype with a count of one. The chain combines TRBV11-2 with TRBJ2-4, with D maybe TRBD1 (5 bases). The J call may be mistaken, given a closer DNA end match to TRBJ2-7. The germline gives CDR1 SGHAT, CDR2 FQNNGV. The CDR3 has 15 amino acids. This CDR3 reads CASSLKDIQSYEQYF. The CDR3 DNA is TGTGCCAGCAGCTTGAAGGACATACAATCCTACGAGCAGTACTTC.

The CDR3 sequence is CASSWGPRDTQYF. The CDR3 DNA reads TGTGCCAGCAGCTGGGGACCGCGTGATACGCAGTATTTT. The rearrangement uses TRBV7-6 and TRBJ2-3; D assignment may be TRBD1 or TRBD2 (5 bases each). The CDR3 is 13 residues long. CDR1 and CDR2 from the germline V gene are SGHVS and FNYEAQ. The germline V and J ends were trimmed by 4 bases and 6 bases, with 11 bases remaining between them. Looking up the rest from reference TRBV7-6 and TRBJ2-3 gives the full variable domain: GAGVSQSPRYKVTKRGQDVALRCDPISGHVSLYWYRQALGQGPEFLTYFNYEAQQDKSGLPNDRFSAERPEGSISTLTIQRTEQRDSAMYRCASSWGPRDTQYFGPGTRLTVL.